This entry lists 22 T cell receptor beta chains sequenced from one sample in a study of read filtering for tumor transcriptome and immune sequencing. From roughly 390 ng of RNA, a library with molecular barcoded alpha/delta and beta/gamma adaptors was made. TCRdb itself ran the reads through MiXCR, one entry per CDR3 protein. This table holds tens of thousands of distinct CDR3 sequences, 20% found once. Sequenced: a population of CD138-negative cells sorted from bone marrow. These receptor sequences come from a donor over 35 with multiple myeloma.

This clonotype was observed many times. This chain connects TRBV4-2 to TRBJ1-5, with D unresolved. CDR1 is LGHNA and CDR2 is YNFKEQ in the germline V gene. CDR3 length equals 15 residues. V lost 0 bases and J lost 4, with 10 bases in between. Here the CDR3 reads CASSQESPSNQPQHF. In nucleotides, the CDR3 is TGTGCCAGCAGCCAAGAATCCCCCTCGAATCAGCCCCAGCATTTT.

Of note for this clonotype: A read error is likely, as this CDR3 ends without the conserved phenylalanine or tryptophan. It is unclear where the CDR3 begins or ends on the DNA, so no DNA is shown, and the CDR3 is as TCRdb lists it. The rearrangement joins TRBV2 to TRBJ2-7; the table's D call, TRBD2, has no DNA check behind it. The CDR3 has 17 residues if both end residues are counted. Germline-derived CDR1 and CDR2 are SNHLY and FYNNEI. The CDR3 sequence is CASKRESGSFFSYEQHL.

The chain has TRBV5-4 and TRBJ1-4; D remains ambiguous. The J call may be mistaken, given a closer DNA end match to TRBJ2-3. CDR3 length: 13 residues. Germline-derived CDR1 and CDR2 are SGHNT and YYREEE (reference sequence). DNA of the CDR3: TGTGCCAGCAGCTCGGGCCCTGCGTCATCGCAGTATTTT. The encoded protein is CASSSGPASSQYF.

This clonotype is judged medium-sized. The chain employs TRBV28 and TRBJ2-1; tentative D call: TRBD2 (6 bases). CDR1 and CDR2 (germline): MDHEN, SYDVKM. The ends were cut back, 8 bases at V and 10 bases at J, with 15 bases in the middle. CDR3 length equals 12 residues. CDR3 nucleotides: TGTGCCAGCGTCACGGCGGGGATAGAGCAGTTCTTC. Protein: CASVTAGIEQFF.

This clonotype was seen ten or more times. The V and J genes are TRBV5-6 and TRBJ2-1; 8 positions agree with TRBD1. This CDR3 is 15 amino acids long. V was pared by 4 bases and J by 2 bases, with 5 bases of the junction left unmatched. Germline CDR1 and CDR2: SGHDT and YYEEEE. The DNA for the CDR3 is TGTGCCAGCAGCGGGAGACAGGGGCCCTACAATGAGCAGTTCTTC. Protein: CASSGRQGPYNEQFF.

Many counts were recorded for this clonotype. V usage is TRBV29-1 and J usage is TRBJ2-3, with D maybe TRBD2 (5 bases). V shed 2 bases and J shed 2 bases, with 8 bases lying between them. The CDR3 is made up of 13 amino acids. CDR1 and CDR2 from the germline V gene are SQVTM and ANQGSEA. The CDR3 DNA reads TGCAGCGTTGAAAGCGGAACCACAGATACGCAGTATTTT. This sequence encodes CSVESGTTDTQYF.

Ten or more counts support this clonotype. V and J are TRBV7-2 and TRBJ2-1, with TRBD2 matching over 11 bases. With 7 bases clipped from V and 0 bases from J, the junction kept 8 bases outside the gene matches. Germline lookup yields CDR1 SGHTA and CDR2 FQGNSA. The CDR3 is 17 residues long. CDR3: CASIGLAGGTSYNEQFF. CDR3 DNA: TGTGCCAGCATAGGCCTAGCGGGAGGCACCTCCTACAATGAGCAGTTCTTC.

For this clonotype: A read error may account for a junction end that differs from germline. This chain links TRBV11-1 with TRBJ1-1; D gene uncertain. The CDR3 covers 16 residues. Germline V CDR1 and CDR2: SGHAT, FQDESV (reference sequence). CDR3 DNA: TGTACCAGCAGCTTTCTCCTTGGGTCCGTGAACACTGAAGCTTTCTTT. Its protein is CTSSFLLGSVNTEAFF.

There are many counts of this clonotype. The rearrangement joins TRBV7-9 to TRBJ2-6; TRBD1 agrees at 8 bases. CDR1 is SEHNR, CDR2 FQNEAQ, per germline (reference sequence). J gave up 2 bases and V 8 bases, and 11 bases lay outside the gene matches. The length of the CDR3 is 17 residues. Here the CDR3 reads CASHPGGGLPGANVLTF. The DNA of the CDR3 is TGTGCCAGCCACCCAGGGGGCGGTCTACCTGGGGCCAACGTCCTGACTTTC. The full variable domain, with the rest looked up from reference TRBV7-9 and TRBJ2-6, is DTGVSQNPRHKITKRGQNVTFRCDPISEHNRLYWYRQTLGQGPEFLTYFQNEAQLEKSRLLSDRFSAERPKGSFSTLEIQRTEQGDSAMYLCASHPGGGLPGANVLTFGAGSRLTVL.

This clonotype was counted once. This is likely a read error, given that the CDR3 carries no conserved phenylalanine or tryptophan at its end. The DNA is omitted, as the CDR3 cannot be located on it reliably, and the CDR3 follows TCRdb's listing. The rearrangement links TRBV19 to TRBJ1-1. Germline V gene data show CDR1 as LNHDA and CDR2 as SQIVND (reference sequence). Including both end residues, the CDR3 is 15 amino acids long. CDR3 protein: CASTRAVDPNTEALS.

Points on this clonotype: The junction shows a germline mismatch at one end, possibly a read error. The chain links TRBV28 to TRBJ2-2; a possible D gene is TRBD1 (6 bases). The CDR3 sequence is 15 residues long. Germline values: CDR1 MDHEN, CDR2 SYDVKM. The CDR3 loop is CASSLTGTPNGELSF. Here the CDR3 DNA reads TGTGCCAGCAGTTTAACCGGGACACCCAACGGGGAGCTGTCTTTT.

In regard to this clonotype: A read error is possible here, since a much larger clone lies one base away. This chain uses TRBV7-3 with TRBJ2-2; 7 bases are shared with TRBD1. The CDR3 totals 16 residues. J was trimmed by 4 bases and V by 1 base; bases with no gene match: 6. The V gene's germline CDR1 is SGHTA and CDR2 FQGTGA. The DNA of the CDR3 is TGTGCCAGCAGCTTAATGGGACAGAGCAGCACCGGGGAGCTGTTTTTT. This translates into CASSLMGQSSTGELFF.

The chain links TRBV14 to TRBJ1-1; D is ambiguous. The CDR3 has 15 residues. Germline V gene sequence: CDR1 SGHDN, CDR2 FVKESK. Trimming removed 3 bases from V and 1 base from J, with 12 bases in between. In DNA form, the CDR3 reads TGTGCCAGCAGCCAGTACACCTCGTGGAACACTGAAGCTTTCTTT. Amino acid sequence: CASSQYTSWNTEAFF.

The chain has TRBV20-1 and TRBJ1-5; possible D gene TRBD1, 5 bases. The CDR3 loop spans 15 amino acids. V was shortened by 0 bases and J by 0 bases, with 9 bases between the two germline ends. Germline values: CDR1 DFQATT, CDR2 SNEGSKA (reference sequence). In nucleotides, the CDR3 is TGCAGTGCTAGAGATCAGGGCATTAGCAATCAGCCCCAGCATTTT. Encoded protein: CSARDQGISNQPQHF.

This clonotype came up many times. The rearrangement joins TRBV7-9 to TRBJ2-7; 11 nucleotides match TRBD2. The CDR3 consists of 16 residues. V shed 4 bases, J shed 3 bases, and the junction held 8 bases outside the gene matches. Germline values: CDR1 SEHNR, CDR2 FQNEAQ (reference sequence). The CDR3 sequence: CASSSTSGRFLYEQYF. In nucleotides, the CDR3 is TGTGCCAGCAGCTCCACTAGCGGGAGATTTCTCTACGAGCAGTACTTC.

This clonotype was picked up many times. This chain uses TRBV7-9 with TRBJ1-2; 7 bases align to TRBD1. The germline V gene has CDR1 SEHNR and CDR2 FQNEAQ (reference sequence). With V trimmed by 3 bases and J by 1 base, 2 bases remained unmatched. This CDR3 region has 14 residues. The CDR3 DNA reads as TGTGCCAGCAGCTTGGGACAGAGTAACTATGGCTACACCTTC. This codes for CASSLGQSNYGYTF.

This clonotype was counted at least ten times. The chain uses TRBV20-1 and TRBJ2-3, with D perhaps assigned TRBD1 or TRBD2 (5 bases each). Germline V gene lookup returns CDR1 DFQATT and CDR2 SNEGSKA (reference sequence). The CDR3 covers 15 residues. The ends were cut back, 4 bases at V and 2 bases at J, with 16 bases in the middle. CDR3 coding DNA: TGCAGTGCTATATCCTTCCGGGGCCACACAGATACGCAGTATTTT. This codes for CSAISFRGHTDTQYF.

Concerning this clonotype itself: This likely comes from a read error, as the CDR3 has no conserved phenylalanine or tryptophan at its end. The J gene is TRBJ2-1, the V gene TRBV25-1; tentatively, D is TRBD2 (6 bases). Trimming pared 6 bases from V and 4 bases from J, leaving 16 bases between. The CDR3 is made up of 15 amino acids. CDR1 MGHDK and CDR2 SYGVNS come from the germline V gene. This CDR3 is CASRTGTEGYNEQFL. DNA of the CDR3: TGTGCCAGCAGGACCGGGACTGAAGGTTACAATGAGCAGTTCCTC.

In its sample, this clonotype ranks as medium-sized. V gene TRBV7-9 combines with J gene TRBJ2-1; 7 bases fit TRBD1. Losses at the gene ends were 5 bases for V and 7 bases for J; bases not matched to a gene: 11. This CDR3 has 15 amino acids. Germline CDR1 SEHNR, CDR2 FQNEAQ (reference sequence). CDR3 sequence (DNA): TGTGCCAGCAGCCAGGGGGAGCGCCCTAGAAATGAGCAGTTCTTC. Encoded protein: CASSQGERPRNEQFF.

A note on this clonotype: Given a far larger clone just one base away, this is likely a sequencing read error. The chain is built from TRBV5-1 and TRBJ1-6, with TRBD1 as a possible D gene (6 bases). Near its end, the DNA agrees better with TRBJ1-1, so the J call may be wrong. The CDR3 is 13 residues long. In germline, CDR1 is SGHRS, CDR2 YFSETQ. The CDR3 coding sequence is TGCGCCAGCAGCTTTTATGGGGACACTAAAGCTTTCTTT. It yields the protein CASSFYGDTKAFF.

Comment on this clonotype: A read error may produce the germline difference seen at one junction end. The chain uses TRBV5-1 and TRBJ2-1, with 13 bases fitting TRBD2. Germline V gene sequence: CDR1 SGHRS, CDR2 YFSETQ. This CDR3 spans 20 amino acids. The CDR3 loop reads CASTLGLAGSSLPPYNDQFF. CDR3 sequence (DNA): TGCGCCAGCACCTTGGGACTAGCGGGATCCTCCCTCCCTCCCTACAATGATCAGTTCTTC.

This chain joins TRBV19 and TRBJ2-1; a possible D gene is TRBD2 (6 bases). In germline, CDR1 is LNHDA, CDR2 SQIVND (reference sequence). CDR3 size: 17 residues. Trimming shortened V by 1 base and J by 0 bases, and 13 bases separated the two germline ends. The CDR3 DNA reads TGTGCCAGTAGTATAGTTGCTGGGAGGAGCTCCTACAATGAGCAGTTCTTC. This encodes CASSIVAGRSSYNEQFF.